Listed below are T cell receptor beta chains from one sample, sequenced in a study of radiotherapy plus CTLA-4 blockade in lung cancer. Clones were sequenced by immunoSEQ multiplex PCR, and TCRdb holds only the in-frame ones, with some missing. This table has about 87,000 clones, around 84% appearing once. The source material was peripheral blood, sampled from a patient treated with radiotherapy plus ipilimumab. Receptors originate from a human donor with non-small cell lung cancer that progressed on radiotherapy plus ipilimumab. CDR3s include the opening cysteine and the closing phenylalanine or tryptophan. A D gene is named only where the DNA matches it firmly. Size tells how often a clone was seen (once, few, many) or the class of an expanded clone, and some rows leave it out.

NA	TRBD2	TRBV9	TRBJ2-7	TGTGCCAGCAGCAGTAGAGGACTAGGAGGTGACGAGCAGTACTTC	CASSSRGLGGDEQYF
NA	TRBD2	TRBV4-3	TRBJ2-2	TGCGCCAGCAGCCAACTACTAGCGGGAGGGAGCGGGGAGCTGTTTTTT	CASSQLLAGGSGELFF
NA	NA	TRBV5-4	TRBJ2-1	TGTGCCAGCAGCTTTGGGGGGCAAGGCCCGTTCGGGTTCTTC	CASSFGGQGPFGFF
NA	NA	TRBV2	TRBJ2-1	TGTGCCAGCACCAATATCCCATACAATGAGCAGTTCTTC	CASTNIPYNEQFF
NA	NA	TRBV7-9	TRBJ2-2	TGTGCCAGCAGCCCCCGGGGGCCGGGACGTACCGGGGAGCTGTTTTTT	CASSPRGPGRTGELFF
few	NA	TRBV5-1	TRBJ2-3	TGCGCCAGCAGGGATGGGTATTCGAGGGACACAGATACGCAGTATTTT	CASRDGYSRDTDTQYF
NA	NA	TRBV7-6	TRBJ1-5	TGTGCCAGCAGCTTGTTAGACAGCCCAAATCAGCCCCAGCATTTT	CASSLLDSPNQPQHF
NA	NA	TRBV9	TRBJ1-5	TGTGCCAGCAGCGTAGCCGTGGATGATCAGCCCCAGCATTTT	CASSVAVDDQPQHF
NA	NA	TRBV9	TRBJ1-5	TGTGCCAGCAGCCCAGGGGAGGGTCAGCCCCAGCATTTT	CASSPGEGQPQHF
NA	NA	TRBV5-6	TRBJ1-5	TGTGCCAGCAGCTTGGAAAGTAATCAGCCCCAGCATTTT	CASSLESNQPQHF
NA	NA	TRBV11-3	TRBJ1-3	TGTGCCAGCAGCCAACAGGTTTTAGGAAACACCATATATTTT	CASSQQVLGNTIYF
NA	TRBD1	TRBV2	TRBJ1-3	TGTGCCAGCAGTCCAGGGGGGAGGGGAAACACCATATATTTT	CASSPGGRGNTIYF
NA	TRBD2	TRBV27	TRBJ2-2	TGTGCCAGCAGTTTGCCCTCCCCACTAGCGGGAGCCACCGGGGAGCTGTTTTTT	CASSLPSPLAGATGELFF
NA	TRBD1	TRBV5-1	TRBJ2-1	TGCGCCAGCAGCCCGGGACAGGACAATGAGCAGTTCTTC	CASSPGQDNEQFF
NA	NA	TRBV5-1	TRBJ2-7	TGCGCCAGCAAGCGATCGGGGGCTCAATACGAGCAGTACTTC	CASKRSGAQYEQYF
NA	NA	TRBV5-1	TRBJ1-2	TGCGCCAGCAGCTTGAACCCGCCTGTCTATGGCTACACCTTC	CASSLNPPVYGYTF
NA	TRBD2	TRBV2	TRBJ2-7	TGTGCCAGCAGTGAAGTGGGAGCTAGCGGGCCGGGGGGCGAGCAGTACTTC	CASSEVGASGPGGEQYF
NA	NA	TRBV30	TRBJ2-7	TGTGCCTGGAGTGTATCGGCGCTCGGCGAGCAGTACTTC	CAWSVSALGEQYF
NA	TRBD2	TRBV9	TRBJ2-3	TGTGCCAGCAGCGCCACCCGGGGGGGAATGAGCACAGATACGCAGTATTTT	CASSATRGGMSTDTQYF
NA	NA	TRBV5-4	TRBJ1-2	TGTGCCACCCGTTCTTGGCCGTCGGGCGGCTACACCTTC	CATRSWPSGGYTF
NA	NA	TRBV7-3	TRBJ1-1	TGTGCCAGTAAACAGGGCTCTGGGAACACTGAAGCTTTCTTT	CASKQGSGNTEAFF